What follows are 18 T cell receptor beta chains derived from one specimen sequenced in a study of blood T cell repertoires in COVID-19. Clones were read by immunoSEQ multiplex PCR, and TCRdb kept only the in-frame ones, dropping some. Among roughly 70,000 clones, roughly 80% were seen once, and the ten largest hold roughly a fifth. Sequenced: peripheral blood. The source is a man aged 55 to 70 with acute or convalescent COVID-19.

This clone was counted only a few times. The chain links TRBV2 to TRBJ1-3; D possibly corresponds to TRBD1 (5 bases). V was shortened by 6 bases and J by 0 bases, with 6 bases between the two germline ends. Germline CDR1 SNHLY, CDR2 FYNNEI. The CDR3 spans 13 residues. The CDR3, as DNA: TGTGCCAGCAGGCAGGGCTCTGGAAACACCATATATTTT. Its translation is CASRQGSGNTIYF.

The V gene is TRBV2, the J gene TRBJ1-6, with no clear D. Germline assignment: CDR1 SNHLY and CDR2 FYNNEI. The CDR3 runs to 13 residues. V was pared by 8 bases and J by 9 bases, with 14 bases between. The CDR3 loop reads CASLTEGSSPLHF. The DNA of the CDR3 is TGTGCCAGCCTAACAGAAGGGAGTTCACCCCTCCACTTT.

The rearrangement joins TRBV6-2 or TRBV6-3 to TRBJ2-5; no firm D call. In germline, CDR1 is MNHEY, CDR2 SVGEGT. V was clipped by 2 bases and J by 4 bases, with 14 bases between them. CDR3 size: 15 residues. The chain's CDR3 is CASSYGSQASETQYF. DNA of the CDR3: TGTGCCAGCAGTTACGGCTCCCAGGCTTCAGAGACCCAGTACTTC.

The V and J genes are TRBV7-3 and TRBJ1-2; 9 positions agree with TRBD1. The CDR3 sequence is 17 residues long. Germline V gives CDR1 SGHTA, CDR2 FQGTGA. V lost 0 bases and J lost 8; bases outside the gene matches: 13. CDR3 sequence: CASSLTPQGQGDEGYTF. The CDR3 region has the DNA TGTGCCAGCAGCTTAACCCCTCAGGGACAGGGTGATGAAGGCTACACCTTC. The complete variable domain, with remaining parts taken from reference TRBV7-3 and TRBJ1-2, reads GAGVSQTPSNKVTEKGKYVELRCDPISGHTALYWYRQSLGQGPEFLIYFQGTGAADDSGLPNDRFFAVRPEGSVSTLKIQRTERGDSAVYLCASSLTPQGQGDEGYTFGSGTRLTVV.

V usage is TRBV21-1 and J usage is TRBJ1-2; the table's D call TRBD1 went unverified against the DNA. TRBV21-1 counts as a pseudogene. This CDR3 region has 12 residues. The CDR3 DNA sequence: TGTGCCAGCAGCTTAGACAGGGTTGGCTACACCTTC. Its translation: CASSLDRVGYTF.

The chain carries TRBV2 and TRBJ2-3; D is unresolved. The CDR3 runs 13 residues. CDR1 and CDR2 (germline): SNHLY, FYNNEI. The V end lost 2 bases, the J end lost 1 base, and 4 bases lay between the germline ends. CDR3 sequence reads: CASSELGTDTQYF. The DNA for the CDR3 is TGTGCCAGCAGTGAACTCGGCACAGATACGCAGTATTTT.

This chain connects TRBV9 to TRBJ2-2; 7 bases line up with TRBD2. Germline V gives CDR1 SGDLS, CDR2 YYNGEE. The CDR3 sequence is 16 residues long. The junction had 6 bases not matched to a gene; V was cut back by 0 bases and J by 4 bases. The CDR3 DNA sequence: TGTGCCAGCAGCGTAGCGGGGCTAGCGGTCACCGGGGAGCTGTTTTTT. The encoded protein is CASSVAGLAVTGELFF.

This clone appeared a few times. The chain uses TRBV6-4 and TRBJ1-5, with 8 positions matching TRBD1. CDR1 is MRHNA, CDR2 SNTAGT, per germline. This CDR3 region has 15 residues. The ends lost 6 bases at V and 3 bases at J; junction bases unmatched: 7. The chain's CDR3 is CASSLRQGINQPQHF. The DNA of the CDR3 is TGTGCCAGCAGCCTAAGACAGGGGATCAATCAGCCCCAGCATTTT.

This chain joins TRBV5-1 and TRBJ2-1; D is uncertain. Trimming stripped 3 bases from V and 6 bases from J, with 7 bases between. The CDR3 loop spans 12 amino acids. Germline CDR1 and CDR2: SGHRS and YFSETQ. The CDR3 loop reads CASSWALNEQFF. CDR3 sequence (DNA): TGCGCCAGCAGCTGGGCCCTCAATGAGCAGTTCTTC.

The chain combines TRBV11-2 with TRBJ2-7, with 7 positions matching TRBD1. This CDR3 has 15 residues. Germline-derived CDR1 and CDR2 are SGHAT and FQNNGV. With 5 bases clipped from V and 4 bases from J, the junction kept 11 bases outside the gene matches. CDR3: CASSPHPGQHYEQYF. As DNA, the CDR3 is TGTGCCAGCAGCCCACACCCGGGACAGCATTACGAGCAGTACTTC.

This rearrangement joins TRBV6-6 to TRBJ2-3; possible D gene TRBD2, 5 bases. This CDR3 region has 15 residues. Trimming left V 6 bases short and J 0 bases short, with 13 bases between. CDR1 is MNHNY and CDR2 is SVGAGI in the germline V gene (reference sequence). The CDR3 sequence is CASRTEGYSTDTQYF. The CDR3 coding sequence is TGTGCCAGCAGAACTGAGGGTTACAGCACAGATACGCAGTATTTT.

This sequence joins TRBV7-6 and TRBJ2-6; weak D call: TRBD2 (7 bases). Germline CDR1 and CDR2: SGHVS and FNYEAQ. This CDR3 is built from 20 residues. The ends were cut back, 2 bases at V and 1 base at J, with 21 bases in the middle. The CDR3 DNA is TGTGCCAGCAGCTTAACTGGGGCAGGGGCGGGAGTTTCTGGGGCCAACGTCCTGACTTTC. It codes for CASSLTGAGAGVSGANVLTF.

This clone was counted between two and nine times. The chain employs TRBV4-2 and TRBJ2-6, with D tentatively TRBD1 (5 bases). Trimming took off 5 bases at V and 0 bases at J, with 8 bases between the two ends. This CDR3 has 15 residues. Germline CDR1 reads LGHNA; CDR2 reads YNFKEQ. Here the CDR3 DNA reads TGTGCCAGCAGCGTTGACAGCTCTGGGGCCAACGTCCTGACTTTC. Residues: CASSVDSSGANVLTF.

V and J are TRBV19 and TRBJ2-4; a possible D gene is TRBD2 (6 bases). In germline, CDR1 is LNHDA, CDR2 SQIVND (reference sequence). Between the trimmed V and J ends, which lost 4 bases and 2 bases, there was a span of 15 bases. The CDR3 totals 16 residues. CDR3 DNA sequence: TGTGCCAGTAGTAGGGCGGGGACTTCCACCAAAAACATTCAGTACTTC. Translated: CASSRAGTSTKNIQYF.

The chain carries TRBV5-1 and TRBJ2-3; 8 nucleotides line up with TRBD1. V lost 0 bases, J lost 4 bases, and 7 bases stayed unmatched. This CDR3 is 16 amino acids long. The V gene's germline CDR1 is SGHRS and CDR2 YFSETQ. DNA of the CDR3: TGCGCCAGCAGCTTGGCCGGAACAGGGGGTGCAGATACGCAGTATTTT. The encoded protein is CASSLAGTGGADTQYF. Filled out from reference TRBV5-1 and TRBJ2-3, the complete variable domain reads KAGVTQTPRYLIKTRGQQVTLSCSPISGHRSVSWYQQTPGQGLQFLFEYFSETQRNKGNFPGRFSGRQFSNSRSEMNVSTLELGDSALYLCASSLAGTGGADTQYFGPGTRLTVL.

This clone was observed once. The chain carries TRBV7-9 and TRBJ2-5; 10 nucleotides line up with TRBD2. The CDR3 totals 15 residues. Per germline, CDR1 SEHNR and CDR2 FQNEAQ (reference sequence). V shed 5 bases, J shed 4 bases, and the junction held 7 bases outside the gene matches. CDR3 loop: CASSPGLARPETQYF. Here the CDR3 DNA reads TGTGCCAGCAGCCCGGGACTAGCGCGCCCAGAGACCCAGTACTTC.

The chain is built from TRBV10-1 and TRBJ1-5; D is perhaps TRBD1 (5 bases). CDR3 length: 14 residues. The V end lost 7 bases, the J end lost 0 bases, and 10 bases lay between the germline ends. Germline V gene data show CDR1 as WNHNN and CDR2 as SYGVQD (reference sequence). CDR3 protein: CASKGKHSNQPQHF. Here the CDR3 DNA reads TGCGCCAGCAAGGGGAAACATAGCAATCAGCCCCAGCATTTT.

This sequence joins TRBV14 and TRBJ1-2, with 8 nucleotides matching TRBD1. The CDR3 consists of 13 residues. J gave up 8 bases and V 3 bases, and 5 bases lay outside the gene matches. Germline values: CDR1 SGHDN, CDR2 FVKESK. DNA for the CDR3: TGTGCCAGCAGCCAGGACAGGGTGAGCGGCTACACCTTC. Translating it yields CASSQDRVSGYTF. The variable domain in full, with the rest retrieved from reference TRBV14 and TRBJ1-2, is EAGVTQFPSHSVIEKGQTVTLRCDPISGHDNLYWYRRVMGKEIKFLLHFVKESKQDESGMPNNRFLAERTGGTYSTLKVQPAELEDSGVYFCASSQDRVSGYTFGSGTRLTVV.